These 27 T cell receptor beta chains were sequenced from one sample in a study of identical twins. TCRdb ran MiXCR on the 5' RACE reads and lists one entry per CDR3 protein. The repertoire holds approximately 550,000 distinct CDR3 sequences, 20% to 25% seen once, with approximately 0.52% in the top ten. The data were also submitted as part of a second study, on yellow fever vaccine responses in identical twins.

Sequencing was done on a sample of CD4+ T cells sorted from blood. All receptors come from a woman aged 18-29 years in good health.

This clonotype was recorded a few times. V usage is TRBV10-3 and J usage is TRBJ2-1; D is uncertain. CDR1 is ENHRY and CDR2 is SYGVKD in the germline V gene. This CDR3 is built from 15 residues. Trimming took 2 bases from V and 0 from J, leaving 8 bases between them. The CDR3 loop is CAISENPGSYNEQFF. The CDR3 coding sequence is TGTGCCATCAGTGAGAATCCGGGCTCCTACAATGAGCAGTTCTTC.

The chain employs TRBV29-1 and TRBJ2-3; TRBD1 aligns across 9 bases. The V and J ends lost 4 bases and 4 bases, in that order; junction bases with no gene match: 6. Germline values: CDR1 SQVTM, CDR2 ANQGSEA. CDR3 length equals 14 residues. For the CDR3, the DNA is TGCAGCGTTGGAAAACAGGGGGCACCAGATACGCAGTATTTT. The encoded protein is CSVGKQGAPDTQYF.

The J gene is TRBJ2-3, the V gene TRBV7-9; possibly TRBD1 for D (6 bases). Per the germline V gene, CDR1 is SEHNR and CDR2 is FQNEAQ (reference sequence). This CDR3 region has 15 residues. Trimming removed 3 bases at V and 4 bases at J, with 14 bases between. The CDR3 reads CASSLRSEGADTQYF. The CDR3 nucleotides read TGTGCCAGCAGCTTGCGGTCCGAGGGGGCAGATACGCAGTATTTT. Filled out from reference TRBV7-9 and TRBJ2-3, the complete variable domain reads DTGVSQNPRHKITKRGQNVTFRCDPISEHNRLYWYRQTLGQGPEFLTYFQNEAQLEKSRLLSDRFSAERPKGSFSTLEIQRTEQGDSAMYLCASSLRSEGADTQYFGPGTRLTVL.

The CDR3 DNA sequence: TGTGCCAGCAGTTATCCAGGGGGGTCGAACACCGGGGAGCTGTTTTTT. Translating it yields CASSYPGGSNTGELFF. The chain uses TRBV28 and TRBJ2-2; TRBD1 might be the D (7 bases). From germline, CDR1 is MDHEN and CDR2 SYDVKM. V was cut by 4 bases and J by 0 bases, with 12 bases left in between. The CDR3 consists of 16 residues.

V gene TRBV5-1 combines with J gene TRBJ2-7; 12 bases are shared with TRBD2. After removal of 0 bases from V and 3 bases from J, the junction contained 1 base not matched to a gene. Looked up from germline, CDR1 is SGHRS and CDR2 is YFSETQ. This CDR3 is built from 15 residues. The CDR3 sequence is CASSLELAGGYEQYF. The CDR3 nucleotides are TGCGCCAGCAGCTTGGAACTAGCGGGAGGCTACGAGCAGTACTTC.

This clonotype has more than one count but fewer than ten. The rearrangement links TRBV7-2 to TRBJ2-4, with a tentative D call TRBD2 (6 bases). The V end was cut by 1 base, the J end by 9 bases, with 10 bases between. The CDR3 runs 13 residues. Germline values: CDR1 SGHTA, CDR2 FQGNSA. This CDR3 reads CASSLGSGSIQYF. CDR3 DNA sequence: TGTGCCAGCAGCTTAGGTAGCGGTAGCATTCAGTACTTC. The full variable domain, with the rest looked up from reference TRBV7-2 and TRBJ2-4, is GAGVSQSPSNKVTEKGKDVELRCDPISGHTALYWYRQSLGQGLEFLIYFQGNSAPDKSGLPSDRFSAERTGGSVSTLTIQRTQQEDSAVYLCASSLGSGSIQYFGAGTRLSVL.

V usage is TRBV12-3 or TRBV12-4 and J usage is TRBJ2-1, with 9 bases fitting TRBD1. J lost 4 bases, V lost 5 bases, and 6 bases had no gene match. The length of the CDR3 is 15 residues. The CDR3 spells CASSHGQGPYNEQFF. For the CDR3, the DNA is TGTGCCAGCAGTCACGGACAGGGGCCTTACAATGAGCAGTTCTTC.

The chain uses TRBV12-3 or TRBV12-4 and TRBJ1-1; D unclear. The CDR3 has 13 residues. V lost 3 bases, J lost 2 bases, and 7 bases lay in between. CDR3: CASSFAHNTEAFF. The CDR3 DNA reads as TGTGCCAGCAGTTTCGCTCATAACACTGAAGCTTTCTTT.

This clonotype appeared a few times. This chain connects TRBV18 to TRBJ2-1; no firm D call. V was clipped by 5 bases and J by 5 bases, with 7 bases between them. The CDR3 has 12 residues. The germline V gene has CDR1 KGHSH and CDR2 LQKENI. CDR3 region: CASSTSNNEQFF. CDR3 in DNA: TGTGCCAGCTCAACGTCAAACAATGAGCAGTTCTTC.

The V gene is TRBV20-1, the J gene TRBJ2-3; unclear D gene. V was shortened by 3 bases and J by 2 bases, with 12 bases between the two germline ends. The CDR3 has 14 residues. The germline V gene has CDR1 DFQATT and CDR2 SNEGSKA (reference sequence). The DNA of the CDR3 is TGCAGTGCTAGCCAGGTAGTCCCCACAGATACGCAGTATTTT. This translates into CSASQVVPTDTQYF.

Only a few counts were recorded for this clonotype. The genes are TRBV9 and TRBJ1-1; D not resolved. The CDR3 totals 15 residues. Trimming shortened V by 4 bases and J by 2 bases, and 15 bases separated the two germline ends. Germline loops: CDR1 SGDLS, CDR2 YYNGEE. The CDR3 reads CASSQTPDLNTEAFF. CDR3 DNA sequence: TGTGCCAGCAGCCAGACGCCTGATCTTAACACTGAAGCTTTCTTT.

The chain has TRBV10-1 and TRBJ2-1; TRBD2 matches at 12 bases. Germline CDR1 reads WNHNN; CDR2 reads SYGVQD (reference sequence). The CDR3 has 18 residues. Unmatched junction bases numbered 8, after V lost 2 bases and J lost 3 bases. The CDR3 is CASSEIRLAGDNYNEQFF. The CDR3 DNA reads TGCGCCAGCAGTGAGATCCGACTAGCGGGAGATAACTACAATGAGCAGTTCTTC.

This clonotype has a handful of counts. The chain combines TRBV20-1 with TRBJ2-5; D is undetermined. Germline values: CDR1 DFQATT, CDR2 SNEGSKA (reference sequence). The CDR3 totals 14 residues. V was pared by 3 bases and J by 1 base, with 12 bases between. DNA for the CDR3: TGCAGTGCTAGGGGCGTCAGTTCCCAAGAGACCCAGTACTTC. Translation gives CSARGVSSQETQYF.

This clonotype was observed a handful of times. The chain employs TRBV5-5 and TRBJ2-3, with 9 bases lining up with TRBD1. The V segment lost 1 base and the J segment 2 bases; nucleotides outside the gene matches: 2. Germline-derived CDR1 and CDR2 are SGHKS and YYEKEE (reference sequence). CDR3 size: 15 residues. CDR3 loop: CASSLWDRVTDTQYF. For the CDR3, the DNA is TGTGCCAGCAGCTTGTGGGACAGGGTCACAGATACGCAGTATTTT.

The chain is built from TRBV7-8 and TRBJ2-1; 7 nucleotides align to TRBD2. This CDR3 has 16 amino acids. The germline gives CDR1 SGHVS, CDR2 FQNEAQ. V lost 2 bases, J lost 0 bases, and 4 bases stayed unmatched. This CDR3 is CASSLRTSSSYNEQFF. The DNA of the CDR3 is TGTGCCAGCAGCTTAAGGACTAGTAGCTCCTACAATGAGCAGTTCTTC.

This clonotype occurred a few times. The chain recombines TRBV11-2 with TRBJ2-7, with D perhaps TRBD1 (5 bases). Germline CDR1 reads SGHAT; CDR2 reads FQNNGV. CDR3 length: 14 residues. The V end lost 3 bases, the J end lost 4 bases, and 13 bases lay between the germline ends. CDR3: CASSFGQGKYEQYV. The CDR3 bases are TGTGCCAGCAGCTTTGGCCAGGGAAAATACGAGCAGTACGTC.

The rearrangement links TRBV7-3 to TRBJ2-2; TRBD2 aligns across 7 bases. The germline CDR1 and CDR2 sequences are SGHTA and FQGTGA. This CDR3 comprises 16 residues. V shed 5 bases, J shed 7 bases, and the junction held 13 bases outside the gene matches. CDR3 sequence: CASSPKGVAGDGELFF. DNA for the CDR3: TGTGCCAGCAGCCCCAAGGGCGTAGCGGGCGACGGGGAGCTGTTTTTT.

This clonotype appeared many times. The genes are TRBV12-5 and TRBJ1-1, with D uncertain. CDR3 length: 14 residues. Looked up from germline, CDR1 is LGHNT and CDR2 is FRNRAP. V lost 2 bases and J 3 bases, leaving 10 bases between the germline ends. The CDR3: CASGLPPQYTEAFF. The DNA of the CDR3 is TGTGCTAGTGGTTTGCCCCCTCAATACACTGAAGCTTTCTTT.

The rearrangement links TRBV7-2 to TRBJ2-2; D might be TRBD2 (5 bases). CDR1 is SGHTA and CDR2 is FQGNSA in the germline V gene. V was cut by 5 bases and J by 4 bases, with 14 bases left in between. The CDR3 totals 15 residues. Written as DNA, the CDR3 is TGTGCCAGCAGCCCCGGACGGGATGGCACCGGGGAGCTGTTTTTT. This translates into CASSPGRDGTGELFF.

This clonotype turned up a few times. The chain has TRBV5-1 and TRBJ2-6, with D hard to call. The CDR3 covers 15 residues. Germline V gene data show CDR1 as SGHRS and CDR2 as YFSETQ. V dropped 0 bases and J dropped 2 bases, with 6 bases sitting between them. Here the CDR3 DNA reads TGCGCCAGCAGCTTGGCTGGGACTGGGGCCAACGTCCTGACTTTC. Its protein is CASSLAGTGANVLTF.

CDR3 nucleotide sequence: TGTGCCAGCAGGTTCAGTCGGGGGTTAAACACCGGGGAGCTGTTTTTT. It translates to CASRFSRGLNTGELFF. The gene calls are TRBV28 and TRBJ2-2, with D perhaps TRBD2 (6 bases). Germline CDR1 is MDHEN and CDR2 is SYDVKM. Trimming took 6 bases from V and 2 from J, leaving 16 bases between them. This CDR3 is 16 amino acids long.

The sample holds a few counts of this clonotype. This chain uses TRBV28 with TRBJ2-6; TRBD1 agrees at 9 bases. The CDR3 has 15 amino acids. Trimming removed 6 bases from V and 2 bases from J; junction bases left unmatched: 2. CDR1 is MDHEN, CDR2 SYDVKM, per germline. This CDR3 is CASRGQGAGANVLTF. In DNA, the CDR3 is TGTGCCAGCAGGGGACAGGGAGCTGGGGCCAACGTCCTGACTTTC.

V is TRBV7-8 and J is TRBJ2-5, with D hard to call. CDR3 length: 15 amino acids. Germline V gives CDR1 SGHVS, CDR2 FQNEAQ. The ends were cut back, 5 bases at V and 2 bases at J, with 15 bases in the middle. The CDR3: CASSHRRAPQETQYF. The CDR3, as DNA: TGTGCCAGCAGCCATCGAAGGGCCCCTCAAGAGACCCAGTACTTC.

The chain combines TRBV7-2 with TRBJ2-5; D perhaps matches TRBD2 (5 bases). The CDR3 consists of 15 residues. Germline V CDR1 and CDR2: SGHTA, FQGNSA. V was cut by 3 bases and J by 2 bases, with 13 bases left in between. The CDR3 loop is CASSFFIGGQETQYF. CDR3 bases: TGTGCCAGCAGCTTTTTCATTGGAGGTCAAGAGACCCAGTACTTC. The full variable domain, its missing parts supplied by reference TRBV7-2 and TRBJ2-5, is GAGVSQSPSNKVTEKGKDVELRCDPISGHTALYWYRQSLGQGLEFLIYFQGNSAPDKSGLPSDRFSAERTGGSVSTLTIQRTQQEDSAVYLCASSFFIGGQETQYFGPGTRLLVL.

This clonotype turned up a few times. The chain uses TRBV5-1 and TRBJ2-3, with D perhaps assigned TRBD1 or TRBD2 (5 bases each). This CDR3 has 17 amino acids. V lost 3 bases to trimming and J lost 0 bases, with 17 bases between them. Germline V gene data show CDR1 as SGHRS and CDR2 as YFSETQ. The CDR3 spells CASSYSSGTLSTDTQYF. The CDR3, as DNA: TGCGCCAGCAGCTACTCCTCCGGGACGCTAAGCACAGATACGCAGTATTTT.

A few counts support this clonotype. V usage is TRBV29-1 and J usage is TRBJ2-2; tentatively, D is TRBD1 or TRBD2 (6 bases each). Trimming pared 5 bases from V and 7 bases from J, leaving 14 bases between. CDR1 and CDR2 (germline): SQVTM, ANQGSEA. The CDR3 sequence is 13 residues long. CDR3 coding DNA: TGCAGCGTTCAGAGACAGGAGGGCGGGGAGCTGTTTTTT. Its protein product is CSVQRQEGGELFF.

This clonotype occurred many times. The chain joins TRBV9 to TRBJ2-2; 10 nucleotides agree with TRBD2. The CDR3 runs to 16 residues. Germline lookup yields CDR1 SGDLS and CDR2 YYNGEE. V was clipped by 3 bases and J by 1 base; unmatched bases: 3. DNA of the CDR3: TGTGCCAGCAGCGAGCGGACTAGCGGGAACACCGGGGAGCTGTTTTTT. It codes for CASSERTSGNTGELFF.